The 5 T cell receptor beta chains presented below share a single source sample, sequenced in a study of cytomegalovirus exposure and HLA in healthy donors. Vbeta (60) and Jbeta (13) primers were used in the PCR. Produced via immunoSEQ multiplex PCR; TCRdb's table is partial and in-frame only. The data show some 88,000 clones, about 69% seen once. The sequencing sample was made of PBMCs. The receptors stem from a woman aged 18 to 35 in good health and CMV-seropositive.

The V gene is TRBV7-8, the J gene TRBJ2-7; D uncertain. The length of the CDR3 is 15 residues. Per the germline V gene, CDR1 is SGHVS and CDR2 is FQNEAQ. V was pared by 1 base and J by 0 bases, with 10 bases between. DNA of the CDR3: TGTGCCAGCAGCTTAGGCACGGAGAGCTCCTACGAGCAGTACTTC. Its protein product is CASSLGTESSYEQYF.

The V gene is TRBV27, the J gene TRBJ2-7, with TRBD1 as a possible D gene (8 bases). The CDR3 spans 13 residues. V was cut by 10 bases and J by 3 bases, with 16 bases left in between. Germline CDR1 is MNHEY and CDR2 is SMNVEV (reference sequence). CDR3 sequence: CANQQGEGYEQYF. For the CDR3, the DNA is TGTGCCAACCAACAGGGGGAGGGCTACGAGCAGTACTTC.

This clone was detected only once. The rearrangement uses TRBV2 and TRBJ1-1; maybe TRBD1 (6 bases). Trimming removed 4 bases from V and 4 bases from J, with 10 bases in between. Germline CDR1 is SNHLY and CDR2 is FYNNEI. The CDR3 sequence is 13 residues long. This CDR3 is CASSGGQGTEAFF. CDR3 bases: TGTGCCAGCAGTGGGGGACAAGGCACTGAAGCTTTCTTT.

This clone was picked up one time. The chain links TRBV2 to TRBJ1-1, with 9 bases that match TRBD1. Trimming at V came to 4 bases and at J to 3 bases, leaving 3 bases not matched to a gene. Germline values: CDR1 SNHLY, CDR2 FYNNEI. This CDR3 comprises 14 residues. The CDR3 region is CASSVDRGYTEAFF. CDR3 nucleotide sequence: TGTGCCAGCAGTGTCGACAGGGGGTACACTGAAGCTTTCTTT.

The chain combines TRBV27 with TRBJ2-7, with D possibly matching TRBD1 (6 bases). Germline V gene sequence: CDR1 MNHEY, CDR2 SMNVEV (reference sequence). Trimming removed 2 bases at V and 0 bases at J, with 11 bases between. This CDR3 has 15 residues. CDR3 in DNA: TGTGCCAGCAGTTTAAGAGGGACATACTCCTACGAGCAGTACTTC. It yields the protein CASSLRGTYSYEQYF.